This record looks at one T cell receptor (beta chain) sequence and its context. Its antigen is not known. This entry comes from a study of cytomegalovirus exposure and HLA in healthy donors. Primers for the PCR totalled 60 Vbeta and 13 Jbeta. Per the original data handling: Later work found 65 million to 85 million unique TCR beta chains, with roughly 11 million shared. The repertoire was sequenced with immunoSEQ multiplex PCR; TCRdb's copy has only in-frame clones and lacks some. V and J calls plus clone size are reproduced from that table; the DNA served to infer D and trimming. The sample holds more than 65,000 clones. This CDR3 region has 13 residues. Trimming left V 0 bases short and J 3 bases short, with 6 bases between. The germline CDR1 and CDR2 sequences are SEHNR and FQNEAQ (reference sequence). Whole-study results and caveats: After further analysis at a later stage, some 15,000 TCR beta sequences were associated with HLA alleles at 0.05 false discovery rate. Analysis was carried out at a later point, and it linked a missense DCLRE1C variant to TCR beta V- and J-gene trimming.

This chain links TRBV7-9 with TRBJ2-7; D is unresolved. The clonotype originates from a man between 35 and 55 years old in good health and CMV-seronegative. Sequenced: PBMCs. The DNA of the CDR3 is TGTGCCAGCAGCTTAGCAACCAGCTACGAGCAGTACTTC. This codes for CASSLATSYEQYF.